The 21 T cell receptor beta chains reported below all come from one sample, sequenced in a study of blood T cell repertoires in COVID-19. Repertoires were generated with immunoSEQ multiplex PCR, while TCRdb's copy carries only in-frame clones and drops some. The sample shows approximately 170,000 clones, about 83% of them seen only once. The sequenced material came from peripheral blood. These receptors were obtained from a woman older than 75 with COVID-19, enrolled during active disease.

This CDR3 is CASSLSSGTSVGEQYF. CDR3 sequence (DNA): TGTGCCAGCAGTTTATCTAGCGGGACTAGCGTAGGGGAGCAGTACTTC. This chain links TRBV27 with TRBJ2-7, with 10 bases that match TRBD2. The trim removed 0 bases at V and 7 bases at J, leaving 9 bases unmatched. The CDR3 runs 16 residues. The germline gives CDR1 MNHEY, CDR2 SMNVEV (reference sequence).

This chain links TRBV5-1 with TRBJ1-2, with D hard to call. The CDR3 sequence is 15 residues long. In germline, CDR1 is SGHRS, CDR2 YFSETQ. V dropped 4 bases and J dropped 4 bases, with 17 bases sitting between them. CDR3 residues: CASSNGLLEFYGYTF. CDR3 nucleotides: TGCGCCAGCAGCAACGGACTCCTGGAGTTCTATGGCTACACCTTC.

The chain joins TRBV10-3 to TRBJ1-2; D call uncertain. The V gene's germline CDR1 is ENHRY and CDR2 SYGVKD. Trimming took off 3 bases at V and 6 bases at J, with 8 bases between the two ends. CDR3 size: 12 residues. CDR3 nucleotides: TGTGCCATCAGTGAACACAGAAATGGCTACACCTTC. This translates into CAISEHRNGYTF.

This clone appeared a few times. The chain recombines TRBV5-1 with TRBJ1-6; TRBD1 is a possible D gene (6 bases). The V end lost 6 bases, the J end lost 8 bases, and 12 bases lay between the germline ends. The CDR3 sequence is 13 residues long. Germline assignment: CDR1 SGHRS and CDR2 YFSETQ. CDR3 nucleotide sequence: TGCGCCAGCAAGGACAGCAGGGATTCACCCCTCCACTTT. Encoded protein: CASKDSRDSPLHF.

V usage is TRBV28 and J usage is TRBJ1-2; 10 nucleotides agree with TRBD1. CDR1 and CDR2 from the germline V gene are MDHEN and SYDVKM. The CDR3 spans 16 residues. The trim removed 4 bases at V and 2 bases at J, leaving 7 bases unmatched. The CDR3 bases are TGTGCCAGCAGTTCCTCCGGGACAGGGGAGAACTATGGCTACACCTTC. It encodes CASSSSGTGENYGYTF.

Note on this clone: At one end the junction does not follow the germline gene, possibly because of a read error. V is TRBV7-2 and J is TRBJ2-3, with 9 bases aligning to TRBD1. Germline V gene data show CDR1 as SGHTA and CDR2 as FQGNSA. There are 13 residues in the CDR3. Here the CDR3 reads CASNRGRADTQYF. CDR3 in DNA: TGTGCTAGCAACAGGGGGCGCGCAGATACGCAGTATTTT.

This clone was detected a few times. The chain combines TRBV5-1 with TRBJ2-1; maybe TRBD2 (5 bases). CDR1 SGHRS and CDR2 YFSETQ come from the germline V gene. The CDR3 has 14 residues. V lost 0 bases and J lost 3, with 7 bases in between. CDR3 loop: CASSLGADYNEQFF. For the CDR3, the DNA is TGCGCCAGCAGCTTGGGAGCGGACTACAATGAGCAGTTCTTC.

This clone was picked up one time. The rearrangement links TRBV29-1 to TRBJ2-7; 12 nucleotides align to TRBD1. Trimming took 6 bases from V and 3 from J; bases not matched to a gene: 3. The germline V gene has CDR1 SQVTM and CDR2 ANQGSEA. The CDR3 consists of 13 residues. The CDR3 DNA reads TGCAGCGTAGGGACAGGGGGCAGCTACGAGCAGTACTTC. This gives the protein CSVGTGGSYEQYF.

The V gene is TRBV12-2, the J gene TRBJ2-6; TRBD2 was called by the table and not checked on the DNA. TRBV12-2 has pseudogene status. The CDR3 contains 17 residues. The CDR3 spells CASRLAGSPSGANVLTF. The CDR3 DNA is TGTGCAAGTCGCCTAGCAGGGAGTCCCTCTGGGGCCAACGTCCTGACTTTC.

The gene calls are TRBV2 and TRBJ2-5; 7 nucleotides align to TRBD2. Looked up from germline, CDR1 is SNHLY and CDR2 is FYNNEI. The junction had 10 bases not matched to a gene; V was cut back by 3 bases and J by 3 bases. The CDR3 is 16 residues long. The CDR3 spells CASSEAGVALKETQYF. Written as DNA, the CDR3 is TGTGCCAGCAGTGAGGCGGGAGTGGCTTTGAAAGAGACCCAGTACTTC.

The rearrangement uses TRBV19 and TRBJ2-3; 7 bases are a match to TRBD2. The CDR3 is 17 amino acids. The junction had 13 bases not matched to a gene; V was cut back by 6 bases and J by 1 base. Germline assignment: CDR1 LNHDA and CDR2 SQIVND (reference sequence). The CDR3 DNA reads as TGTGCCAGTAGGAGTTCAAGCTTAGCGGGTGGCACAGATACGCAGTATTTT. This gives the protein CASRSSSLAGGTDTQYF. The variable domain in full, completed from reference TRBV19 and TRBJ2-3, reads DGGITQSPKYLFRKEGQNVTLSCEQNLNHDAMYWYRQDPGQGLRLIYYSQIVNDFQKGDIAEGYSVSREKKESFPLTVTSAQKNPTAFYLCASRSSSLAGGTDTQYFGPGTRLTVL.

This chain links TRBV6-5 with TRBJ2-7, with TRBD1 as a possible D gene (6 bases). The germline gives CDR1 MNHEY, CDR2 SVGAGI. The CDR3 has 14 amino acids. Trimming shortened V by 6 bases and J by 3 bases, and 15 bases separated the two germline ends. CDR3 region: CASRPSDRYYEQYF. CDR3 DNA sequence: TGTGCCAGCAGGCCTTCTGACAGGTACTACGAGCAGTACTTC.

This sequence joins TRBV4-3 and TRBJ2-3; 11 bases map to TRBD2. V lost 1 base, J lost 0 bases, and 9 bases stayed unmatched. Germline V gene sequence: CDR1 LGHNA, CDR2 YSLEER. The CDR3 covers 19 residues. CDR3 DNA: TGCGCCAGCAGCCAAGTTGTAGCGGGGGGGACCACTAGCACAGATACGCAGTATTTT. Translated: CASSQVVAGGTTSTDTQYF.

The J gene is TRBJ2-6, the V gene TRBV9; D might be TRBD1 (5 bases). CDR3 length equals 16 residues. V lost 4 bases and J 2 bases, leaving 13 bases between the germline ends. From germline, CDR1 is SGDLS and CDR2 YYNGEE. CDR3 region: CASSSRTKTGANVLTF. CDR3 nucleotides: TGTGCCAGCAGCTCCAGGACAAAAACTGGGGCCAACGTCCTGACTTTC.

This chain links TRBV6-2 or TRBV6-3 with TRBJ1-5; the match to TRBD1 covers 7 bases. This CDR3 has 16 amino acids. Germline assignment: CDR1 MNHEY and CDR2 SVGEGT. The ends lost 5 bases at V and 4 bases at J; junction bases unmatched: 11. The CDR3 loop is CASSPQTGKGNQPQHF. DNA of the CDR3: TGTGCCAGCAGTCCGCAGACAGGGAAGGGTAATCAGCCCCAGCATTTT.

The genes are TRBV2 and TRBJ1-5; 7 nucleotides align to TRBD1. V lost 3 bases to trimming and J lost 6 bases; unmatched junction nucleotides: 5. The CDR3 totals 14 residues. CDR1 SNHLY and CDR2 FYNNEI come from the germline V gene. In DNA, the CDR3 is TGTGCCAGCAGTGAGAGTCAGGGGGGTCAGCCCCAGCATTTT. The encoded protein is CASSESQGGQPQHF.

There are a few counts of this clone. J is TRBJ2-7 and V is TRBV4-2; 7 bases map to TRBD2. The J segment lost 4 bases and the V segment lost 0 bases, leaving 9 bases of the junction unmatched. CDR1 and CDR2 from the germline V gene are LGHNA and YNFKEQ. CDR3 length: 16 residues. CDR3 protein: CASSQDIPSGVYEQYF. In DNA, the CDR3 is TGTGCCAGCAGCCAAGATATACCCAGCGGGGTTTACGAGCAGTACTTC.

The chain combines TRBV30 with TRBJ1-2; the D gene is possibly TRBD1 (5 bases). The CDR3 totals 16 residues. Germline-derived CDR1 and CDR2 are GTSNPN and SVGIG (reference sequence). Between the trimmed V and J ends, which lost 1 base and 0 bases, there was a span of 15 bases. CDR3 region: CAWSAPGGYANYGYTF. CDR3 in DNA: TGTGCCTGGAGTGCCCCCGGGGGGTATGCTAACTATGGCTACACCTTC.

The rearrangement links TRBV2 to TRBJ2-7; the D is unclear. The CDR3 covers 14 residues. CDR1 is SNHLY and CDR2 is FYNNEI in the germline V gene. Trimming took off 11 bases at V and 0 bases at J, with 17 bases between the two ends. The CDR3 bases are TGTGCCTGTCACAAGGAGTGGAGCTCCTACGAGCAGTACTTC. It yields the protein CACHKEWSSYEQYF.

J is TRBJ1-6 and V is TRBV10-1; D gene unclear. V lost 2 bases, J lost 7 bases, and 6 bases lay in between. The germline V gene has CDR1 WNHNN and CDR2 SYGVQD (reference sequence). This CDR3 has 13 residues. This CDR3 reads CASSEDGNSPLHF. The CDR3 DNA sequence: TGCGCCAGCAGTGAGGACGGGAATTCACCCCTCCACTTT.

The rearrangement links TRBV28 to TRBJ1-2; TRBD1 agrees at 8 bases. This CDR3 contains 15 residues. The V and J ends lost 6 bases and 11 bases, in that order; junction bases with no gene match: 17. Germline-derived CDR1 and CDR2 are MDHEN and SYDVKM. The CDR3 DNA sequence: TGTGCCAGCAGACCCTTGGGGCGAGGACAGGGAGGGTACACCTTC. Its protein is CASRPLGRGQGGYTF.